One and the same sample provided the 5 T cell receptor beta chains below, sequenced in a study of blood T cell repertoires in COVID-19. Method: immunoSEQ multiplex PCR; TCRdb's copy keeps in-frame clones and lacks some. Of about 91,000 clones in the sample, about 75% were seen once. Source material: peripheral blood. All receptors come from an elderly woman with acute or convalescent COVID-19.

This chain joins TRBV9 and TRBJ2-1; 8 positions agree with TRBD2. The CDR3 contains 13 residues. V trimming: 1 base; J trimming: 6 bases; junction bases outside the gene matches: 0. Per the germline V gene, CDR1 is SGDLS and CDR2 is YYNGEE. The DNA of the CDR3 is TGTGCCAGCAGCGTAACTAGCGGCAATGAGCAGTTCTTC. This codes for CASSVTSGNEQFF. The entire variable domain, with the rest obtained from reference TRBV9 and TRBJ2-1, is as follows: DSGVTQTPKHLITATGQRVTLRCSPRSGDLSVYWYQQSLDQGLQFLIQYYNGEERAKGNILERFSAQQFPDLHSELNLSSLELGDSALYFCASSVTSGNEQFFGPGTRLTVL.

This clone appeared a few times. The rearrangement joins TRBV3-1 (or the pseudogene TRBV3-2) to TRBJ1-4, with D possibly matching TRBD1 (5 bases). Between the trimmed V and J ends, which lost 5 bases and 10 bases, there was a span of 17 bases. This CDR3 contains 14 residues. CDR1 is LGHDT, CDR2 YNNKEL, per germline (reference sequence). The CDR3 bases are TGTGCCAGCAGCTTCGCAGGGATGAACGGAAAACTGTTTTTT. Translated: CASSFAGMNGKLFF.

The chain's CDR3 is CASSYRDFGELFF. CDR3 sequence (DNA): TGTGCCAGCAGTTACCGGGACTTTGGGGAGCTGTTTTTT. The rearrangement links TRBV6-2 or TRBV6-3 to TRBJ2-2, with a weak D call TRBD2 (6 bases). Germline loops: CDR1 MNHEY, CDR2 SVGEGT. The CDR3 runs 13 residues. With 2 bases removed from V and 8 bases from J, the gap between germline ends came to 9 bases.

This chain uses TRBV2 with TRBJ1-1; TRBD1 agrees at 10 bases. The CDR3 totals 13 residues. CDR1 and CDR2 (germline): SNHLY, FYNNEI. The V and J ends lost 11 bases and 2 bases, in that order; junction bases with no gene match: 5. CDR3 in amino acids: CAGGTGENTEAFF. DNA for the CDR3: TGTGCCGGGGGGACAGGGGAAAACACTGAAGCTTTCTTT.

The chain joins TRBV6-6 to TRBJ1-2; D is perhaps TRBD1 (6 bases). The CDR3 has 15 residues. V lost 5 bases, J lost 5 bases, and 18 bases lay in between. Germline V gene lookup returns CDR1 MNHNY and CDR2 SVGAGI (reference sequence). CDR3 region: CASSPQRGGLYGYTF. CDR3 nucleotide sequence: TGTGCCAGCAGTCCCCAACGGGGGGGCTTGTATGGCTACACCTTC.